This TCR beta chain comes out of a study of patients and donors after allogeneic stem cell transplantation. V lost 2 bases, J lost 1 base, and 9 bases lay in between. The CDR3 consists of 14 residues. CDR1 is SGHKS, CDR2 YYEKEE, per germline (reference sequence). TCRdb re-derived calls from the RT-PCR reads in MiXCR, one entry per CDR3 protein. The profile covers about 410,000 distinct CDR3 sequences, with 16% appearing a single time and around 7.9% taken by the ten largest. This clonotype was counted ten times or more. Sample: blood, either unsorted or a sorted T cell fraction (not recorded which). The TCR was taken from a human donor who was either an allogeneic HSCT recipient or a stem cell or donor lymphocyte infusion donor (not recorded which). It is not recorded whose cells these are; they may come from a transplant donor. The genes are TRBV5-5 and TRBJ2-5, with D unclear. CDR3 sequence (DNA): TGTGCCAGCAGCTTCGGGCCGGTCCAAGAGACCCAGTACTTC. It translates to CASSFGPVQETQYF.